The present TCR beta chain was sequenced within a study of shared clonotypes between healthy human individuals. Note on this clone: Its matching antigen is unknown.

Germline assignment: CDR1 ENHRY and CDR2 SYGVKD. The CDR3 length is 14 residues. V was cut by 4 bases and J by 4 bases, with 14 bases left in between. Notes on the study in general: A generally larger estimated richness was seen in naive subsets than in memory subsets. Few donors limited the genetic and exposure-history diversity represented.

The repertoire was sequenced with immunoSEQ multiplex PCR; TCRdb's copy has only in-frame clones and lacks some. The profile shows approximately 530,000 clones, roughly 95% of them singletons. The rearrangement links TRBV10-3 to TRBJ2-7, with D possibly matching TRBD2 (6 bases). The TCR sequence derives from a woman in her 30s in good health. The sequenced material came from naive CD4+ T cells sorted from blood. Noted subset: CD45RA+ positively selected. This chain's CDR3 is CAISAVGGKYEQYF. The CDR3 DNA sequence: TGTGCCATCAGTGCGGTGGGCGGGAAATACGAGCAGTACTTC.